Each of the 24 T cell receptor beta chains below was sequenced from the same sample in a study of cytomegalovirus exposure and HLA in healthy donors (dated by TCRdb to about 2017). Library construction relied on the immunoSEQ multiplex PCR assay. For the multiplex PCR, a mixture combining 60 forward primers for TCR Vbeta segments and 13 reverse primers for TCR Jbeta segments was used. TCRdb re-hosts the immuneACCESS table, in-frame sequences only. Its copies lack some clones; in the studies checked, an unresolved V gene accounts for under half of them, and the cause for the rest is not known. This sample's records show under 130,000 clones. Around 3.5% of the sample lies in the top ten. The sequenced sample was PBMCs. The receptors derive from a man in his forties in good health and CMV-seronegative.

The chain uses TRBV6-5 and TRBJ2-7, with 7 bases that match TRBD2. Germline V lookup: CDR1 MNHEY, CDR2 SVGAGI. Trimming cost V 0 bases and J 2 bases; bases outside gene matches: 4. The CDR3 totals 15 residues. The CDR3 is CASSYSGTNTYEQYF. CDR3 sequence (DNA): TGTGCCAGCAGTTACTCCGGGACTAACACCTACGAGCAGTACTTC.

The gene calls are TRBV6-6 and TRBJ1-6; D is unclear. CDR3 length equals 13 residues. Per germline, CDR1 MNHNY and CDR2 SVGAGI (reference sequence). Trimming took 8 bases from V and 4 from J, leaving 9 bases between them. CDR3 DNA: TGTGCCAGCCTAGACTATTATAATTCACCCCTCCACTTT. This gives the protein CASLDYYNSPLHF.

The CDR3 spells CASSKTPYDRATNEKLFF. The CDR3 region has the DNA TGTGCCAGCAGCAAAACCCCCTACGACAGGGCAACTAATGAAAAACTGTTTTTT. The rearrangement joins TRBV21-1 to TRBJ1-4; the table's D call, TRBD1, has no DNA check behind it. TRBV21-1 is a known pseudogene. This CDR3 has 18 amino acids.

V and J are TRBV7-6 and TRBJ2-3, with a possible D match to TRBD1 (7 bases). Looked up from germline, CDR1 is SGHVS and CDR2 is FNYEAQ. V shed 5 bases and J shed 4 bases, with 22 bases lying between them. The CDR3 totals 17 residues. In DNA form, the CDR3 reads TGTGCCAGCAGCCGGGGGCGAGGGGGCGGTGGGTCAGATACGCAGTATTTT. Translation gives CASSRGRGGGGSDTQYF.

The gene calls are TRBV4-3 and TRBJ2-7, with 8 bases matching TRBD2. The CDR3 consists of 15 residues. The trim removed 0 bases at V and 6 bases at J, leaving 7 bases unmatched. Germline V gene data show CDR1 as LGHNA and CDR2 as YSLEER. CDR3 sequence: CASSQDAGTSREQYF. The CDR3 DNA sequence: TGCGCCAGCAGCCAAGACGCCGGGACTAGTCGCGAGCAGTACTTC.

The chain couples TRBV6-6 to TRBJ1-5, with 8 bases matching TRBD1. V was clipped by 8 bases and J by 6 bases; unmatched bases: 9. CDR3 length: 14 amino acids. CDR1 MNHNY and CDR2 SVGAGI come from the germline V gene (reference sequence). The CDR3 is CASSEQGGLQPQHF. CDR3 DNA sequence: TGTGCCAGCTCGGAACAGGGGGGTCTTCAGCCCCAGCATTTT.

The chain links TRBV29-1 to TRBJ2-1, with a tentative D call TRBD1 (6 bases). V was cut by 8 bases and J by 5 bases, with 10 bases left in between. Germline V gives CDR1 SQVTM, CDR2 ANQGSEA. This CDR3 contains 11 residues. CDR3 loop: CSPGENNEQFF. CDR3 nucleotide sequence: TGCAGCCCAGGGGAGAACAATGAGCAGTTCTTC.

V gene TRBV25-1 combines with J gene TRBJ2-1; TRBD2 might be the D (6 bases). Per the germline V gene, CDR1 is MGHDK and CDR2 is SYGVNS. V lost 4 bases and J 0 bases, leaving 16 bases between the germline ends. The CDR3 extends over 17 amino acids. In DNA, the CDR3 is TGTGCCAGCAGTGCACACCGTCGGGGGAGCTCCTACAATGAGCAGTTCTTC. It codes for CASSAHRRGSSYNEQFF.

This rearrangement joins TRBV19 to TRBJ2-7; the match to TRBD2 covers 7 bases. CDR3 length equals 15 residues. The germline gives CDR1 LNHDA, CDR2 SQIVND (reference sequence). The V segment lost 3 bases and the J segment 0 bases; nucleotides outside the gene matches: 5. The CDR3 coding sequence is TGTGCCAGTAGTATTACGGGACTAAGCTCCTACGAGCAGTACTTC. It encodes CASSITGLSSYEQYF. Variable domain in full (rest from reference TRBV19 and TRBJ2-7): DGGITQSPKYLFRKEGQNVTLSCEQNLNHDAMYWYRQDPGQGLRLIYYSQIVNDFQKGDIAEGYSVSREKKESFPLTVTSAQKNPTAFYLCASSITGLSSYEQYFGPGTRLTVT.

The rearrangement uses TRBV6-4 and TRBJ2-3, with D possibly TRBD1 on 7 matching bases. V was clipped by 4 bases and J by 4 bases, with 18 bases between them. Germline CDR1 is MRHNA and CDR2 is SNTAGT. CDR3 length equals 16 residues. The CDR3 loop reads CASSGEGGGGPDTQYF. The CDR3 nucleotides are TGTGCCAGCAGTGGGGAAGGCGGAGGGGGCCCAGATACGCAGTATTTT.

The DNA for the CDR3 is TGCGCCAGCAGCTTGAATTTGGACTCCTCCACCGGGGAGCTGTTTTTT. Amino acid sequence: CASSLNLDSSTGELFF. J is TRBJ2-2 and V is TRBV5-1; D may be TRBD2 (5 bases). Per the germline V gene, CDR1 is SGHRS and CDR2 is YFSETQ. The germline V and J ends were trimmed by 1 base and 4 bases, with 14 bases remaining between them. The CDR3 is made up of 16 amino acids.

This chain links TRBV6-5 with TRBJ1-1, with 7 bases lining up with TRBD1. Germline V gene data show CDR1 as MNHEY and CDR2 as SVGAGI. The V gene end was trimmed by 4 bases and the J gene end by 0 bases; junction bases not matched to a gene: 5. The CDR3 runs 15 residues. CDR3 sequence reads: CASSSYRGLNTEAFF. In DNA form, the CDR3 reads TGTGCCAGCAGTTCCTACAGGGGCCTGAACACTGAAGCTTTCTTT.

The gene calls are TRBV9 and TRBJ1-2; 8 bases are shared with TRBD1. Germline CDR1 is SGDLS and CDR2 is YYNGEE. CDR3 length equals 15 residues. The junction had 5 bases not matched to a gene; V was cut back by 0 bases and J by 4 bases. The chain's CDR3 is CASSVEAGGAYGYTF. The CDR3, as DNA: TGTGCCAGCAGCGTAGAGGCAGGGGGCGCCTATGGCTACACCTTC.

The chain carries TRBV7-2 and TRBJ2-1; D might be TRBD2 (7 bases). The CDR3 loop spans 17 amino acids. The V gene's germline CDR1 is SGHTA and CDR2 FQGNSA. V was shortened by 2 bases and J by 5 bases, with 19 bases between the two germline ends. Written as DNA, the CDR3 is TGTGCCAGCAGCTTACGATCGGGGGGCGGAATTAACAATGAGCAGTTCTTC. Its translation: CASSLRSGGGINNEQFF.

This chain links TRBV10-1 with TRBJ2-1; 9 nucleotides line up with TRBD2. The J segment lost 7 bases and the V segment lost 4 bases, leaving 5 bases of the junction unmatched. This CDR3 contains 14 residues. The germline CDR1 and CDR2 sequences are WNHNN and SYGVQD (reference sequence). CDR3: CASSGGAGGNEQFF. In nucleotides, the CDR3 is TGCGCCAGCAGTGGTGGCGCGGGGGGGAATGAGCAGTTCTTC.

This chain links TRBV5-8 with TRBJ1-2; no definite D call. The germline V gene encodes CDR1 SGHTS and CDR2 YDEGEE. V was trimmed by 0 bases and J by 5 bases, leaving 14 bases between them. This CDR3 spans 15 amino acids. The CDR3 nucleotides are TGTGCCAGCAGCTTGGGGCAGCGGAGGGTTTATGGCTACACCTTC. Protein: CASSLGQRRVYGYTF.

The rearrangement joins TRBV28 to TRBJ1-1; tentative D call: TRBD1 (5 bases). The CDR3 loop spans 12 amino acids. CDR1 MDHEN and CDR2 SYDVKM come from the germline V gene. V gave up 1 base and J gave up 10 bases, with 10 bases separating them. The DNA of the CDR3 is TGTGCCAGCAGTTTATCAGGGTTCGGAGCTTTCTTT. It is translated as CASSLSGFGAFF. Variable domain in full (rest from reference TRBV28 and TRBJ1-1): DVKVTQSSRYLVKRTGEKVFLECVQDMDHENMFWYRQDPGLGLRLIYFSYDVKMKEKGDIPEGYSVSREKKERFSLILESASTNQTSMYLCASSLSGFGAFFGQGTRLTVV.

CDR3 bases: TGTGCCAGCAGCTTTCAGGGTTGGAACTATGGCTACACCTTC. It encodes CASSFQGWNYGYTF. The rearrangement links TRBV5-4 to TRBJ1-2, with D perhaps TRBD1 (5 bases). Germline CDR1 SGHNT, CDR2 YYREEE (reference sequence). The CDR3 covers 14 residues. V lost 2 bases, J lost 2 bases, and 10 bases lay in between. Combining the CDR3 with reference TRBV5-4 and TRBJ1-2 gives the whole variable domain ETGVTQSPTHLIKTRGQQVTLRCSSQSGHNTVSWYQQALGQGPQFIFQYYREEENGRGNFPPRFSGLQFPNYSSELNVNALELDDSALYLCASSFQGWNYGYTFGSGTRLTVV.

The genes are TRBV27 and TRBJ2-5; 10 bases line up with TRBD2. With the DNA end fitting TRBJ2-7 better, the J assignment may be wrong. This CDR3 spans 16 amino acids. Germline assignment: CDR1 MNHEY and CDR2 SMNVEV (reference sequence). CDR3 region: CASGPITSGISAEQYF. CDR3 coding DNA: TGTGCCAGCGGACCCATAACTAGCGGGATTTCCGCCGAGCAGTACTTC.

The chain uses TRBV5-5 and TRBJ2-7; 9 bases are a match to TRBD1. The CDR3 extends over 15 amino acids. The V and J ends lost 3 bases and 5 bases, in that order; junction bases with no gene match: 9. Germline V gene sequence: CDR1 SGHKS, CDR2 YYEKEE (reference sequence). The CDR3 loop is CASSSSGTGSNEQYF. The CDR3 DNA reads as TGTGCCAGCAGCTCATCCGGGACAGGGTCTAACGAGCAGTACTTC.

The chain links TRBV5-5 to TRBJ1-6, with 7 bases fitting TRBD1. Per germline, CDR1 SGHKS and CDR2 YYEKEE (reference sequence). The CDR3 covers 14 residues. V lost 2 bases, J lost 8 bases, and 4 bases stayed unmatched. CDR3 amino acids: CASSFEDRDSPLHF. The CDR3 DNA sequence: TGTGCCAGCAGCTTTGAAGACAGGGATTCACCCCTCCACTTT.

This chain connects TRBV28 to TRBJ1-4, with D possibly TRBD1 on 5 matching bases. The length of the CDR3 is 16 residues. V was clipped by 2 bases and J by 4 bases, with 14 bases between them. Germline CDR1 is MDHEN and CDR2 is SYDVKM. The CDR3 loop reads CASSLLSRGVNEKLFF. In DNA form, the CDR3 reads TGTGCCAGCAGTTTACTGAGTCGGGGGGTTAATGAAAAACTGTTTTTT.

The J gene is TRBJ2-5, the V gene TRBV25-1; a possible D gene is TRBD1 (7 bases). CDR1 and CDR2 (germline): MGHDK, SYGVNS. V was clipped by 4 bases and J by 3 bases, with 18 bases between them. CDR3 length: 16 amino acids. CDR3 coding DNA: TGTGCCAGCAGTGGAAGGGGGCAGGGGGGAAAAGAGACCCAGTACTTC. The encoded protein is CASSGRGQGGKETQYF.

This chain joins TRBV6-1 and TRBJ2-5; D may be TRBD1 (6 bases). Germline-derived CDR1 and CDR2 are MNHNS and SASEGT. Trimming took off 4 bases at V and 4 bases at J, with 10 bases between the two ends. CDR3 length: 13 amino acids. CDR3 protein: CASSGNRAETQYF. The CDR3 region has the DNA TGTGCCAGCAGTGGGAACAGGGCAGAGACCCAGTACTTC.